The TCR beta chain described here comes from a study of blood T cell repertoires in COVID-19. Study-level information: The cDNA or gDNA used as material had been derived from T cells, B-cell-depleted T cells, or PBMCs.

Here immunoSEQ multiplex PCR was the method, and the copy in TCRdb shows in-frame clones only, minus some. The sample lists about 230,000 clones, more than 65% seen once, with 2% to 2.5% in the top ten. Trimming removed 6 bases from V and 1 base from J; junction bases left unmatched: 7. Germline-derived CDR1 and CDR2 are MNHEY and SMNVEV (reference sequence). The CDR3 covers 16 residues. This receptor was identified in a man in his forties or fifties who had recovered from COVID-19. The V and J genes are TRBV27 and TRBJ2-3; TRBD2 aligns across 10 bases. Source material: peripheral blood. The CDR3 sequence is CASRLTGTSGTDTQYF. CDR3 in DNA: TGTGCCAGCAGGCTTACCGGGACTAGCGGCACAGATACGCAGTATTTT.